This paragraph covers one TCR beta chain sequence. Antigen: not known. The data were taken from a study of cytomegalovirus exposure and HLA in healthy donors. Overall study: Out of 350 to 400 genotyped donors, about 80% belonged to the Caucasian-associated ancestry cluster. General study results and limits: Analyzed later, most CMV-associated TCR beta chains appeared HLA-restricted.

Donors in the study were healthy people who gave bone marrow. Each donor was nominally healthy when sampled (though unrecorded immune exposures were likely). Both 60 Vbeta primers and 13 Jbeta primers went into the PCR. The repertoire was sequenced with immunoSEQ multiplex PCR; TCRdb's copy has only in-frame clones and lacks some. Here the sample table reports approximately 150,000 clones. The CDR3 extends over 16 amino acids. V shed 5 bases, J shed 10 bases, and the junction held 17 bases outside the gene matches. Germline-derived CDR1 and CDR2 are SEHNR and FQNEAQ (reference sequence). J is TRBJ1-2 and V is TRBV7-9; 9 bases are shared with TRBD1. The TCR comes from a male donor in good health and CMV-seronegative. The material sequenced was PBMCs. CDR3 in amino acids: CASSVGTGNIMSDYTF. The CDR3 DNA reads TGTGCCAGCAGCGTAGGGACAGGGAATATCATGTCTGACTACACCTTC.